The 22 T cell receptor beta chains listed next were all sequenced from one sample in a study of blood T cell repertoires in COVID-19 (dated by TCRdb to 2019 to 2021). Libraries were made using the immunoSEQ multiplex PCR assay. Not all clones reach the TCRdb copy of this immuneACCESS table, which keeps in-frame sequences only. Checked studies attribute under half of the gap to unresolved V genes and leave the rest unexplained. Within this sample are 200,000 to 250,000 clones, with around four fifths of them counted one time only. The ten largest make up approximately 16% of the sample. Sequencing input: PBMCs or T cells enriched from blood (not recorded which). Receptors originate from a man aged 40-49 years who had recovered from COVID-19.

This rearrangement joins TRBV28 to TRBJ1-3, with 7 bases matching TRBD1. This CDR3 is 17 amino acids long. V lost 6 bases and J lost 4; bases outside the gene matches: 15. Germline-derived CDR1 and CDR2 are MDHEN and SYDVKM. The CDR3 sequence: CASSPPGQAPRGNTIYF. Here the CDR3 DNA reads TGTGCCAGCAGCCCTCCCGGACAGGCTCCCAGAGGAAACACCATATATTTT.

This rearrangement joins TRBV2 to TRBJ2-3, with TRBD1 matching over 7 bases. The J segment lost 1 base and the V segment lost 7 bases, leaving 11 bases of the junction unmatched. Looked up from germline, CDR1 is SNHLY and CDR2 is FYNNEI. The CDR3 has 16 residues. The CDR3 loop reads CASKFVGDSRTDTQYF. The CDR3 DNA reads as TGTGCCAGCAAATTCGTGGGGGACAGTCGCACAGATACGCAGTATTTT.

The chain carries TRBV9 and TRBJ2-5; 10 bases map to TRBD2. With 2 bases clipped from V and 5 bases from J, the junction kept 6 bases outside the gene matches. This CDR3 is built from 15 residues. The germline V gene has CDR1 SGDLS and CDR2 YYNGEE. The CDR3 protein is CASSVSGGRRETQYF. CDR3 nucleotides: TGTGCCAGCAGCGTTAGCGGGGGGCGGAGGGAGACCCAGTACTTC.

The DNA for the CDR3 is TGTGCCTGGAGTGGTCGGGCGGGCAGTTCACCCCTCCACTTT. It specifies CAWSGRAGSSPLHF. The chain recombines TRBV30 with TRBJ1-6; D not certain. CDR1 and CDR2 (germline): GTSNPN, SVGIG (reference sequence). The CDR3 covers 14 residues. Between the trimmed V and J ends, which lost 1 base and 9 bases, there was a span of 13 bases.

This clone has just one count. The gene calls are TRBV2 and TRBJ2-3, with TRBD1 identical over 7 bases. Trimming at V came to 6 bases and at J to 2 bases, leaving 8 bases not matched to a gene. There are 15 residues in the CDR3. Germline-derived CDR1 and CDR2 are SNHLY and FYNNEI. The CDR3 here is CASRSGGTATDTQYF. In nucleotides, the CDR3 is TGTGCCAGCAGGTCAGGGGGTACGGCCACAGATACGCAGTATTTT.

The V gene is TRBV11-2, the J gene TRBJ2-1, with D possibly matching TRBD1 (7 bases). Trimming removed 2 bases at V and 9 bases at J, with 14 bases between. Germline V gene data show CDR1 as SGHAT and CDR2 as FQNNGV. This CDR3 has 14 residues. CDR3 DNA sequence: TGTGCCAGCAGCTTAACTAGACAGGGAGGTGAGCAGTTCTTC. It codes for CASSLTRQGGEQFF.

About this clone: Other DNA variants within this sample encode the same CDR3. The CDR3: CASSLDGGTGELFF. The CDR3 DNA reads as TGCGCCAGCAGCTTGGATGGCGGCACCGGGGAGCTGTTTTTT. The rearrangement uses TRBV5-1 and TRBJ2-2; unclear D gene. CDR3 size: 14 residues. Looked up from germline, CDR1 is SGHRS and CDR2 is YFSETQ. Trimming stripped 0 bases from V and 4 bases from J, with 7 bases between.

The chain links TRBV9 to TRBJ2-1, with 7 bases fitting TRBD2. This CDR3 is built from 15 residues. In germline, CDR1 is SGDLS, CDR2 YYNGEE. With 4 bases clipped from V and 3 bases from J, the junction kept 7 bases outside the gene matches. This CDR3 is CASSPSGNLYNEQFF. The CDR3 coding sequence is TGTGCCAGCAGCCCCAGCGGGAATCTCTACAATGAGCAGTTCTTC.

The chain has TRBV5-4 and TRBJ2-7, with 8 bases aligning to TRBD1. In germline, CDR1 is SGHNT, CDR2 YYREEE (reference sequence). V was clipped by 3 bases and J by 2 bases; unmatched bases: 7. The CDR3 spans 15 residues. CDR3 region: CASSSADRATYEQYF. DNA for the CDR3: TGTGCCAGCAGCTCGGCGGACAGGGCTACCTACGAGCAGTACTTC.

This clone was picked up one time. The chain is built from TRBV5-4 and TRBJ1-4; D is possibly TRBD1 (6 bases). V was cut by 4 bases and J by 5 bases, with 18 bases left in between. The CDR3 has 16 residues. Germline values: CDR1 SGHNT, CDR2 YYREEE (reference sequence). CDR3 sequence reads: CASSPGRPGVNEKLFF. The CDR3 nucleotides read TGTGCCAGCAGCCCCGGTCGGCCAGGGGTAAATGAAAAACTGTTTTTT.

This clone has more than one count but fewer than ten. The chain employs TRBV28 and TRBJ2-7, with 7 positions matching TRBD2. This CDR3 has 15 amino acids. Germline V gene data show CDR1 as MDHEN and CDR2 as SYDVKM. V was clipped by 4 bases and J by 7 bases; unmatched bases: 13. This CDR3 is CASSSSGTGGGEQYF. In nucleotides, the CDR3 is TGTGCCAGCAGTTCTTCCGGGACGGGAGGTGGAGAGCAGTACTTC.

This chain uses TRBV19 with TRBJ2-5, with 8 bases identical to TRBD1. V lost 6 bases to trimming and J lost 2 bases; unmatched junction nucleotides: 5. The CDR3 extends over 14 amino acids. CDR1 LNHDA and CDR2 SQIVND come from the germline V gene (reference sequence). The CDR3 DNA sequence: TGTGCCAGTAGCAAGGACAGGGTTCAAGAGACCCAGTACTTC. Translating gives CASSKDRVQETQYF.

The CDR3 nucleotides read TGTGCCAGCAGCGCGGGCAGGACTGAAGCTTTCTTT. Its translation: CASSAGRTEAFF. The rearrangement uses TRBV7-9 and TRBJ1-1; D gene ambiguous. V lost 5 bases, J lost 5 bases, and 9 bases lay in between. The germline gives CDR1 SEHNR, CDR2 FQNEAQ (reference sequence). This CDR3 region has 12 residues. Complete variable domain (other parts from reference TRBV7-9 and TRBJ1-1): DTGVSQNPRHKITKRGQNVTFRCDPISEHNRLYWYRQTLGQGPEFLTYFQNEAQLEKSRLLSDRFSAERPKGSFSTLEIQRTEQGDSAMYLCASSAGRTEAFFGQGTRLTVV.

This sequence joins TRBV14 and TRBJ2-1, with TRBD2 as a possible D gene (5 bases). Per the germline V gene, CDR1 is SGHDN and CDR2 is FVKESK. The CDR3 has 12 amino acids. Trimming shortened V by 0 bases and J by 16 bases, and 13 bases separated the two germline ends. CDR3 sequence: CASSQDRGMGFF. The CDR3 DNA is TGTGCCAGCAGCCAAGACCGAGGGATGGGATTCTTC.

V gene TRBV9 combines with J gene TRBJ2-1; D perhaps matches TRBD2 (6 bases). V lost 0 bases to trimming and J lost 3 bases, with 10 bases between them. The germline V gene encodes CDR1 SGDLS and CDR2 YYNGEE. The length of the CDR3 is 15 residues. CDR3 nucleotide sequence: TGTGCCAGCAGCGTAGAGGCGGGGCGCTACAATGAGCAGTTCTTC. Protein: CASSVEAGRYNEQFF.

This clone was seen only once. The V gene is TRBV5-1, the J gene TRBJ2-1; 9 bases are shared with TRBD2. Germline values: CDR1 SGHRS, CDR2 YFSETQ. J lost 0 bases, V lost 3 bases, and 4 bases had no gene match. The CDR3 loop spans 16 amino acids. The DNA of the CDR3 is TGCGCCAGCAGCTCCCGTAGCGGGGGCTCCTACAATGAGCAGTTCTTC. It is translated as CASSSRSGGSYNEQFF.

The V call is TRBV5-1, the J call TRBJ2-7, with D uncertain. The CDR3 consists of 15 residues. Looked up from germline, CDR1 is SGHRS and CDR2 is YFSETQ. Trimming shortened V by 0 bases and J by 5 bases, and 15 bases separated the two germline ends. CDR3 sequence: CASSLVPEKAHEQYF. The CDR3 DNA sequence: TGCGCCAGCAGCTTGGTCCCCGAGAAAGCCCACGAGCAGTACTTC. Full variable domain (remainder filled in from reference TRBV5-1 and TRBJ2-7): KAGVTQTPRYLIKTRGQQVTLSCSPISGHRSVSWYQQTPGQGLQFLFEYFSETQRNKGNFPGRFSGRQFSNSRSEMNVSTLELGDSALYLCASSLVPEKAHEQYFGPGTRLTVT.

The chain recombines TRBV5-6 with TRBJ2-3; TRBD1 might be the D (6 bases). V gave up 0 bases and J gave up 1 base, with 12 bases separating them. CDR1 and CDR2 (germline): SGHDT, YYEEEE. The CDR3 is 16 amino acids. The CDR3 loop is CASSLATGMGTDTQYF. As DNA, the CDR3 is TGTGCCAGCAGCTTGGCTACAGGGATGGGCACAGATACGCAGTATTTT.

The chain has TRBV19 and TRBJ1-5; the match to TRBD1 covers 7 bases. After removal of 5 bases from V and 6 bases from J, the junction contained 10 bases not matched to a gene. CDR3 size: 15 residues. Looked up from germline, CDR1 is LNHDA and CDR2 is SQIVND (reference sequence). CDR3 sequence: CASSPPRWTGQPQHF. The CDR3 region has the DNA TGTGCCAGTAGTCCCCCCCGTTGGACAGGTCAGCCCCAGCATTTT.

The J gene is TRBJ1-2, the V gene TRBV2; D is uncertain. The CDR3 is 12 amino acids. V was shortened by 7 bases and J by 1 base, with 7 bases between the two germline ends. CDR1 is SNHLY, CDR2 FYNNEI, per germline. The DNA for the CDR3 is TGTGCCAGCACTGCACATAACTATGGCTACACCTTC. This sequence encodes CASTAHNYGYTF. The whole variable domain, filled in from reference TRBV2 and TRBJ1-2, reads EPEVTQTPSHQVTQMGQEVILRCVPISNHLYFYWYRQILGQKVEFLVSFYNNEISEKSEIFDDQFSVERPDGSNFTLKIRSTKLEDSAMYFCASTAHNYGYTFGSGTRLTVV.

The rearrangement uses TRBV3-1 (or the pseudogene TRBV3-2) and TRBJ2-1; 10 bases agree with TRBD2. The CDR3 runs 14 residues. The germline V gene has CDR1 LGHDT and CDR2 YNNKEL (reference sequence). With 6 bases clipped from V and 4 bases from J, the junction kept 3 bases outside the gene matches. The CDR3, as DNA: TGTGCCAGCAGGCTGACTAGCGGGTACAATGAGCAGTTCTTC. It is translated as CASRLTSGYNEQFF.

This clone was observed a handful of times. This rearrangement joins TRBV19 to TRBJ2-1; 7 bases map to TRBD1. The CDR3 spans 16 residues. With 4 bases clipped from V and 0 bases from J, the junction kept 6 bases outside the gene matches. Germline CDR1 reads LNHDA; CDR2 reads SQIVND (reference sequence). Here the CDR3 reads CASSTRQGSSYNEQFF. Here the CDR3 DNA reads TGTGCCAGTAGTACCCGACAGGGAAGCTCCTACAATGAGCAGTTCTTC.